A single sample is the source of the 31 T cell receptor beta chains below, sequenced in a study of T cells in localized non-small cell lung cancer. Measured with immunoSEQ multiplex PCR; TCRdb has only the in-frame clones, and not every one. The data contain under 95,000 clones, over 75% of them seen just once; the ten biggest clones take up roughly 9%. This specimen consisted of peripheral blood, obtained before any cancer treatment. These receptors all stem from an older female donor with stage I lung adenocarcinoma.

This clone was picked up one time. The V call is TRBV30, the J call TRBJ2-3, with 10 bases matching TRBD1. CDR3 length equals 14 residues. Germline CDR1 GTSNPN, CDR2 SVGIG (reference sequence). V shed 5 bases, J shed 4 bases, and the junction held 6 bases outside the gene matches. In nucleotides, the CDR3 is TGTGCCTGGCAAAGGACAGGGGGGGCAGATACGCAGTATTTT. It yields the protein CAWQRTGGADTQYF.

This clone turned up a few times. The V and J genes are TRBV7-2 and TRBJ1-3; D is possibly TRBD1 (5 bases). This CDR3 is built from 16 residues. Looked up from germline, CDR1 is SGHTA and CDR2 is FQGNSA. Trimming took off 5 bases at V and 2 bases at J, with 16 bases between the two ends. This chain's CDR3 is CASSTDSGGAGNTIYF. Here the CDR3 DNA reads TGTGCCAGCAGCACGGACTCTGGAGGGGCTGGAAACACCATATATTTT.

This chain links TRBV4-2 with TRBJ1-2; D ambiguous. The CDR3 covers 15 residues. V was cut by 4 bases and J by 1 base, with 13 bases left in between. CDR1 and CDR2 (germline): LGHNA, YNFKEQ. The chain's CDR3 is CASSPSAEINYGYTF. The CDR3, as DNA: TGTGCCAGCAGCCCCTCGGCAGAGATTAACTATGGCTACACCTTC.

This chain links TRBV7-8 with TRBJ1-2; D might be TRBD1 (6 bases). Trimming left V 5 bases short and J 7 bases short, with 11 bases between. Germline V gene data show CDR1 as SGHVS and CDR2 as FQNEAQ. The CDR3 extends over 12 amino acids. The CDR3 spells CASSLTGFGYTF. The CDR3 DNA sequence: TGTGCCAGCAGCCTTACAGGGTTTGGCTACACCTTC.

The rearrangement uses TRBV7-2 and TRBJ2-7; TRBD1 matches 8 bases. The germline CDR1 and CDR2 sequences are SGHTA and FQGNSA. The V gene end was trimmed by 1 base and the J gene end by 3 bases; junction bases not matched to a gene: 8. The CDR3 runs to 16 residues. CDR3 coding DNA: TGTGCCAGCAGCTTAGGCAACCCCGGACAGGGCTACGAGCAGTACTTC. Its protein is CASSLGNPGQGYEQYF.

CDR3 DNA sequence: TGTGCCAGCAGTTACGGGCTTAGCTCCTACGAGCAGTACTTC. Amino acid sequence: CASSYGLSSYEQYF. This chain links TRBV6-5 with TRBJ2-7, with D unclear. V lost 2 bases and J 0 bases, leaving 8 bases between the germline ends. CDR3 length equals 14 residues. Germline lookup yields CDR1 MNHEY and CDR2 SVGAGI.

This chain links TRBV25-1 with TRBJ2-7; 10 bases are shared with TRBD1. Germline V CDR1 and CDR2: MGHDK, SYGVNS. Trimming cost V 3 bases and J 5 bases; bases outside gene matches: 4. The CDR3 consists of 14 residues. CDR3 sequence reads: CASSERQGADEQYF. The CDR3, as DNA: TGTGCCAGCAGTGAGAGACAGGGGGCCGACGAGCAGTACTTC.

The chain is built from TRBV28 and TRBJ1-3; 7 positions match TRBD1. Germline V gene data show CDR1 as MDHEN and CDR2 as SYDVKM. CDR3 length equals 14 residues. Germline trimming cut 10 bases from V and 3 bases from J; bases unmatched to any gene: 9. The chain's CDR3 is CATQGEMYGNTIYF. DNA of the CDR3: TGTGCCACCCAGGGGGAAATGTATGGAAACACCATATATTTT. The full variable domain, its missing parts supplied by reference TRBV28 and TRBJ1-3, is DVKVTQSSRYLVKRTGEKVFLECVQDMDHENMFWYRQDPGLGLRLIYFSYDVKMKEKGDIPEGYSVSREKKERFSLILESASTNQTSMYLCATQGEMYGNTIYFGEGSWLTVV.

The chain has TRBV5-6 and TRBJ1-2; the match to TRBD1 covers 9 bases. The CDR3 totals 15 residues. V trimming: 0 bases; J trimming: 1 base; junction bases outside the gene matches: 1. The germline V gene encodes CDR1 SGHDT and CDR2 YYEEEE. CDR3 amino acids: CASSLAGQGNYGYTF. CDR3 sequence (DNA): TGTGCCAGCAGCTTGGCGGGACAGGGTAACTATGGCTACACCTTC.

The chain is built from TRBV19 and TRBJ2-7, with 8 positions matching TRBD2. Germline-derived CDR1 and CDR2 are LNHDA and SQIVND (reference sequence). V shed 8 bases and J 6 bases; nucleotides not matched to a gene: 18. The CDR3 extends over 16 amino acids. For the CDR3, the DNA is TGTGCCAGTCGGATCTCAGCACTAGCGGAGGGTAGCGAGCAGTACTTC. This gives the protein CASRISALAEGSEQYF.

In DNA, the CDR3 is TGTGCCAGCACCCCTACGTCCAAAAACATTCAGTACTTC. Residues: CASTPTSKNIQYF. V usage is TRBV11-2 and J usage is TRBJ2-4; D is undetermined. The CDR3 contains 13 residues. The V end lost 7 bases, the J end lost 2 bases, and 9 bases lay between the germline ends. Germline V gene sequence: CDR1 SGHAT, CDR2 FQNNGV.

DNA for the CDR3: TGTGCCAGCAGCTTGAGTAGTATGTCCTACAATGAGCAGTTCTTC. Translating it yields CASSLSSMSYNEQFF. J is TRBJ2-1 and V is TRBV7-2; D not certain. The CDR3 is made up of 15 amino acids. Germline V gene lookup returns CDR1 SGHTA and CDR2 FQGNSA. Between the trimmed V and J ends, which lost 3 bases and 1 base, there was a span of 10 bases.

The gene calls are TRBV2 and TRBJ2-7, with 8 bases lining up with TRBD2. Looked up from germline, CDR1 is SNHLY and CDR2 is FYNNEI. The V gene end was trimmed by 7 bases and the J gene end by 0 bases; junction bases not matched to a gene: 5. The CDR3 extends over 14 amino acids. In DNA form, the CDR3 reads TGTGCCAGCAAGTCGGGGGGGGCCTCCTACGAGCAGTACTTC. Amino acid sequence: CASKSGGASYEQYF.

The chain recombines TRBV18 with TRBJ2-2, with 8 bases aligning to TRBD1. The CDR3 is 14 amino acids. CDR1 KGHSH and CDR2 LQKENI come from the germline V gene. With 6 bases clipped from V and 9 bases from J, the junction kept 9 bases outside the gene matches. This CDR3 reads CASSPGQAQRELFF. Written as DNA, the CDR3 is TGTGCCAGCTCGCCGGGACAGGCGCAGCGGGAGCTGTTTTTT. Full variable domain (missing parts from reference TRBV18 and TRBJ2-2): NAGVMQNPRHLVRRRGQEARLRCSPMKGHSHVYWYRQLPEEGLKFMVYLQKENIIDESGMPKERFSAEFPKEGPSILRIQQVVRGDSAAYFCASSPGQAQRELFFGEGSRLTVL.

The chain links TRBV28 to TRBJ1-5; the D gene is possibly TRBD1 (5 bases). V lost 5 bases and J lost 7, with 21 bases in between. Germline CDR1 and CDR2: MDHEN and SYDVKM. This CDR3 has 16 residues. CDR3 coding DNA: TGTGCCAGCAGTCCCTCTTCTAGGGGTTGGCTCCAGCCCCAGCATTTT. Amino acids: CASSPSSRGWLQPQHF.

This clone has only one observation. J is TRBJ2-3 and V is TRBV5-1; D may match TRBD1 or TRBD2 (6 bases each). Trimming stripped 2 bases from V and 5 bases from J, with 12 bases between. CDR3 length equals 14 residues. In germline, CDR1 is SGHRS, CDR2 YFSETQ. The CDR3, as DNA: TGCGCCAGCAGCTTTGCCGGGGGCGAAGATACGCAGTATTTT. Protein sequence: CASSFAGGEDTQYF.

This chain joins TRBV5-3 and TRBJ2-1; TRBD1 matches 8 bases. TRBV5-3 is an open reading frame whose function is uncertain. The ends lost 4 bases at V and 3 bases at J; junction bases unmatched: 15. There are 18 residues in the CDR3. CDR3 DNA sequence: TGTGCCAGAAGCGGACGAGAAACTGGACAGGGAGACTACAATGAGCAGTTCTTC. Its translation is CARSGRETGQGDYNEQFF.

This chain links TRBV19 with TRBJ1-2, with D perhaps TRBD1 (6 bases). V lost 5 bases, J lost 3 bases, and 13 bases lay in between. This CDR3 has 14 residues. Germline assignment: CDR1 LNHDA and CDR2 SQIVND (reference sequence). The chain's CDR3 is CASSYRDGDYGYTF. The DNA of the CDR3 is TGTGCCAGTAGTTACAGGGATGGGGACTATGGCTACACCTTC.

This sequence joins TRBV30 and TRBJ1-1, with a possible D match to TRBD1 (6 bases). This CDR3 region has 14 residues. Germline loops: CDR1 GTSNPN, CDR2 SVGIG (reference sequence). Trimming cost V 0 bases and J 1 base, with 9 bases left between them. Written as DNA, the CDR3 is TGTGCCTGGAGTGTAGGGGGATCGAACACTGAAGCTTTCTTT. Encoded protein: CAWSVGGSNTEAFF.

This rearrangement joins TRBV7-8 to TRBJ1-3, with D unclear. Germline V lookup: CDR1 SGHVS, CDR2 FQNEAQ. The CDR3 sequence is 15 residues long. Trimming left V 1 base short and J 0 bases short, with 7 bases between. CDR3: CASSLGATSGNTIYF. CDR3 DNA sequence: TGTGCCAGCAGCTTAGGAGCTACCTCTGGAAACACCATATATTTT.

The CDR3: CASSLAGGTSAGRHEQYF. The CDR3 nucleotides are TGTGCCAGCAGCTTAGCTGGGGGCACGTCCGCCGGGAGACACGAGCAGTACTTC. V usage is TRBV7-2 and J usage is TRBJ2-7, with D possibly being TRBD1 or TRBD2 (6 bases each). CDR1 is SGHTA and CDR2 is FQGNSA in the germline V gene. V dropped 0 bases and J dropped 5 bases, with 23 bases sitting between them. The CDR3 is 18 amino acids.

This clone has more than one count but fewer than ten. The V and J genes are TRBV6-5 and TRBJ1-2, with unresolved D. The CDR3 loop spans 11 amino acids. Trimming pared 6 bases from V and 5 bases from J, leaving 7 bases between. CDR1 is MNHEY and CDR2 is SVGAGI in the germline V gene. CDR3 sequence reads: CASRDGYGYTF. The CDR3 DNA reads TGTGCCAGCAGAGACGGGTATGGCTACACCTTC.

This clone was found a few times. The CDR3 loop reads CASSETGTGSGYTF. CDR3 nucleotide sequence: TGTGCCAGCAGCGAGACCGGGACAGGGTCTGGCTACACCTTC. The chain links TRBV11-3 to TRBJ1-2, with 9 bases that match TRBD1. Germline CDR1 and CDR2: SGHNT and YENEEA. The CDR3 sequence is 14 residues long. The ends lost 5 bases at V and 7 bases at J; junction bases unmatched: 8.

This chain connects TRBV2 to TRBJ2-7; D ambiguous. Trimming pared 6 bases from V and 5 bases from J, leaving 17 bases between. The CDR3 spans 14 residues. Germline CDR1 is SNHLY and CDR2 is FYNNEI. The CDR3 bases are TGTGCCAGCAGCGTCAGGCCAGAATGGGACGAGCAGTACTTC. Its protein is CASSVRPEWDEQYF.

The chain couples TRBV5-1 to TRBJ2-5; 8 nucleotides line up with TRBD2. Germline trimming cut 3 bases from V and 1 base from J; bases unmatched to any gene: 2. CDR1 is SGHRS, CDR2 YFSETQ, per germline. This CDR3 has 14 residues. As DNA, the CDR3 is TGCGCCAGCAGCTCTCTAGCGGGCCAAGAGACCCAGTACTTC. Translated: CASSSLAGQETQYF.

As DNA, the CDR3 is TGTGCCAGCAGGCCGGGACAGGGGAAAGAGACCCAGTACTTC. Its translation: CASRPGQGKETQYF. The chain uses TRBV6-6 and TRBJ2-5; 10 bases are a match to TRBD1. Trimming cost V 6 bases and J 3 bases; bases outside gene matches: 4. The CDR3 is 14 amino acids. The V gene's germline CDR1 is MNHNY and CDR2 SVGAGI (reference sequence).

This clone occurred once. The chain employs TRBV18 and TRBJ2-5; D gene uncertain. Germline V lookup: CDR1 KGHSH, CDR2 LQKENI. There are 13 residues in the CDR3. The V and J ends lost 0 bases and 3 bases respectively, with 5 bases between them. In DNA, the CDR3 is TGTGCCAGCTCACCACCCCTAAAAGAGACCCAGTACTTC. It is translated as CASSPPLKETQYF.

This clone was counted once. The chain has TRBV27 and TRBJ2-1; 10 positions match TRBD1. With V trimmed by 3 bases and J by 7 bases, 9 bases remained unmatched. This CDR3 has 16 amino acids. Germline values: CDR1 MNHEY, CDR2 SMNVEV (reference sequence). The CDR3 loop is CASSFFGTGASNEQFF. CDR3 DNA sequence: TGTGCCAGCAGTTTCTTTGGGACAGGGGCTTCGAATGAGCAGTTCTTC.

This clone was detected only once. V is TRBV6-6 and J is TRBJ2-7; the match to TRBD1 covers 7 bases. Germline V lookup: CDR1 MNHNY, CDR2 SVGAGI (reference sequence). The length of the CDR3 is 13 residues. The V and J ends lost 8 bases and 0 bases, in that order; junction bases with no gene match: 4. CDR3 bases: TGTGCCAGCGGGGGACAGAGCTCCTACGAGCAGTACTTC. It yields the protein CASGGQSSYEQYF.

In DNA, the CDR3 is TGTGCCACCAGCAGCGACAGGGTCGGCGGGGAGCTGTTTTTT. Amino acid sequence: CATSSDRVGGELFF. The chain combines TRBV15 with TRBJ2-2; 7 nucleotides line up with TRBD1. J was trimmed by 7 bases and V by 3 bases; bases with no gene match: 5. Germline V lookup: CDR1 LNHNV, CDR2 YYDKDF (reference sequence). The CDR3 has 14 residues. The full variable domain, in which reference TRBV15 and TRBJ2-2 provide the parts outside the CDR3, is DAMVIQNPRYQVTQFGKPVTLSCSQTLNHNVMYWYQQKSSQAPKLLFHYYDKDFNNEADTPDNFQSRRPNTSFCFLDIRSPGLGDTAMYLCATSSDRVGGELFFGEGSRLTVL.

This chain joins TRBV27 and TRBJ1-1; D may be TRBD1 (5 bases). Germline V gene lookup returns CDR1 MNHEY and CDR2 SMNVEV (reference sequence). The CDR3 runs to 15 residues. V lost 6 bases to trimming and J lost 0 bases, with 14 bases between them. The CDR3 nucleotides are TGTGCCAGCAGCCGCCAGGGCGGGATGAACACTGAAGCTTTCTTT. Protein sequence: CASSRQGGMNTEAFF.